A single sample gave rise to the 25 T cell receptor beta chains below, sequenced in a study of CD8 T cells in ankylosing spondylitis. TCRdb independently ran MiXCR on the 5' RACE reads; one entry per CDR3 protein. The table lists 150,000 to 200,000 distinct CDR3 sequences, under 14% of them singletons, with roughly 29% in the top ten. Sequences were obtained from blood, either unsorted or a sorted T cell fraction (not recorded which). These receptors came from a male donor with ankylosing spondylitis or in good health (not recorded which).

This clonotype was counted many times. The rearrangement uses TRBV5-5 and TRBJ2-1; tentatively, D is TRBD2 (5 bases). CDR3 length: 18 amino acids. V was trimmed by 4 bases and J by 0 bases, leaving 20 bases between them. CDR1 and CDR2 (germline): SGHKS, YYEKEE (reference sequence). CDR3 sequence (DNA): TGTGCCAGCAGCCGGATAGGTAGCGCCTTGAGCTCCTACAATGAGCAGTTCTTC. It specifies CASSRIGSALSSYNEQFF.

Ten or more counts support this clonotype. The rearrangement joins TRBV5-1 to TRBJ2-3, with TRBD1 matching 7 bases. Germline CDR1 SGHRS, CDR2 YFSETQ. Germline trimming cut 6 bases from V and 4 bases from J; bases unmatched to any gene: 11. The CDR3 runs 15 residues. Written as DNA, the CDR3 is TGCGCCAGCAAGCAGACAGGGATGGGCCCAGATACGCAGTATTTT. Translating it yields CASKQTGMGPDTQYF. The variable domain in full, with the rest retrieved from reference TRBV5-1 and TRBJ2-3, is KAGVTQTPRYLIKTRGQQVTLSCSPISGHRSVSWYQQTPGQGLQFLFEYFSETQRNKGNFPGRFSGRQFSNSRSEMNVSTLELGDSALYLCASKQTGMGPDTQYFGPGTRLTVL.

The rearrangement joins TRBV7-9 to TRBJ1-3, with 9 nucleotides matching TRBD1. This CDR3 comprises 14 residues. The ends lost 3 bases at V and 7 bases at J; junction bases unmatched: 4. CDR1 and CDR2 (germline): SEHNR, FQNEAQ (reference sequence). The CDR3 loop is CASSFGQGSNTIYF. CDR3 bases: TGTGCCAGCAGCTTCGGACAGGGGAGTAACACCATATATTTT.

This clonotype has ten or more counts. V gene TRBV5-1 combines with J gene TRBJ2-5; 9 nucleotides line up with TRBD2. With 2 bases clipped from V and 2 bases from J, the junction kept 10 bases outside the gene matches. CDR1 and CDR2 (germline): SGHRS, YFSETQ. The CDR3 spans 17 residues. CDR3 in amino acids: CASSLTAGGPRQETQYF. The CDR3 DNA reads TGCGCCAGCAGCTTAACCGCGGGAGGGCCTCGACAAGAGACCCAGTACTTC.

As to this clonotype: The junction does not match germline at one end; this may be a read error. The chain has TRBV11-2 and TRBJ2-2; either TRBD1 or TRBD2 may fit D (7 bases each). The CDR3 length is 17 residues. In germline, CDR1 is SGHAT, CDR2 FQNNGV. The CDR3 DNA is TGTGCCAGCAGCTTAGATCGCTGGCAGGGGGGGACCGCGGAGCTGTTTTTT. It yields the protein CASSLDRWQGGTAELFF.

Comment on this clonotype: Given a much more abundant clone one base away, this may be a read error. This sequence joins TRBV4-3 and TRBJ2-7; D not resolved. V lost 1 base, J lost 1 base, and 8 bases lay in between. This CDR3 contains 14 residues. The germline CDR1 and CDR2 sequences are LGHNA and YSLEER. The CDR3 spells CASSQGTSSYEQYF. The CDR3 bases are TGCGCCAGCAGCCAAGGGACGTCATCCTACGAGCAGTACTTC.

This clonotype was seen repeatedly, ten times or more. V and J are TRBV5-1 and TRBJ2-7; D may match TRBD1 or TRBD2 (6 bases each). The length of the CDR3 is 15 residues. Germline assignment: CDR1 SGHRS and CDR2 YFSETQ. With 3 bases removed from V and 1 base from J, the gap between germline ends came to 14 bases. CDR3 region: CASSSDGGGSYEQYF. Here the CDR3 DNA reads TGCGCCAGCAGCTCAGATGGAGGGGGGTCCTACGAGCAGTACTTC.

The chain is built from TRBV24-1 and TRBJ2-2; TRBD1 matches 7 bases. This CDR3 contains 16 residues. Trimming at V came to 3 bases and at J to 3 bases, leaving 6 bases not matched to a gene. Germline assignment: CDR1 KGHDR and CDR2 SFDVKD. This CDR3 is CATSDRRQGDTGELFF. CDR3 DNA sequence: TGTGCCACCAGTGATCGTAGACAGGGAGACACCGGGGAGCTGTTTTTT.

This clonotype was recorded at least ten times. This sequence joins TRBV20-1 and TRBJ2-1; 11 bases are shared with TRBD2. V shed 3 bases and J 10 bases; nucleotides not matched to a gene: 5. The CDR3 length is 13 residues. CDR1 DFQATT and CDR2 SNEGSKA come from the germline V gene (reference sequence). The CDR3 DNA is TGCAGTGCTAGTCTAGCGGGAGGAAGAGAGCAGTTCTTC. Translation gives CSASLAGGREQFF.

V and J are TRBV3-1 and TRBJ1-1; maybe TRBD1 (5 bases). The CDR3 is 15 residues long. In germline, CDR1 is LGHDT, CDR2 YNNKEL (reference sequence). Deletions cut 2 bases from V and 2 bases from J, with 12 bases between. CDR3: CASSQTGGVNTEAFF. In DNA form, the CDR3 reads TGTGCCAGCAGCCAAACCGGGGGAGTTAACACTGAAGCTTTCTTT.

The table lists this clonotype with many counts. The chain is built from TRBV5-1 and TRBJ2-2; no reliable D call. Germline V lookup: CDR1 SGHRS, CDR2 YFSETQ. Trimming took 4 bases from V and 4 from J, leaving 17 bases between them. The CDR3 runs 16 residues. The CDR3, as DNA: TGCGCCAGCAGCCTCCGAGCCCTCGGAGTCACCGGGGAGCTGTTTTTT. This translates into CASSLRALGVTGELFF.

This clonotype was observed at least ten times. The chain recombines TRBV6-5 with TRBJ2-7, with 9 bases matching TRBD1. The trim removed 2 bases at V and 0 bases at J, leaving 2 bases unmatched. The CDR3 covers 15 residues. Germline V gives CDR1 MNHEY, CDR2 SVGAGI. The CDR3 region has the DNA TGTGCCAGCAGTTACGGACAGGGGCTCTCCTACGAGCAGTACTTC. Translation: CASSYGQGLSYEQYF.

This clonotype was recorded at least ten times. The CDR3 loop reads CASRRLQGGSYEQYF. The CDR3, as DNA: TGTGCCAGCAGACGGCTGCAGGGGGGATCCTACGAGCAGTACTTC. This chain links TRBV6-1 with TRBJ2-7; TRBD1 is a possible D gene (7 bases). Germline CDR1 reads MNHNS; CDR2 reads SASEGT. The CDR3 contains 15 residues. V lost 6 bases to trimming and J lost 1 base, with 16 bases between them.

The chain carries TRBV5-1 and TRBJ2-2, with no clear D. Germline CDR1 is SGHRS and CDR2 is YFSETQ. This CDR3 contains 18 residues. Trimming removed 0 bases at V and 6 bases at J, with 21 bases between. This CDR3 is CASSLDFSRQIVAGELFF. In nucleotides, the CDR3 is TGCGCCAGCAGCTTGGATTTTTCCCGTCAGATTGTGGCCGGGGAGCTGTTTTTT.

The table lists this clonotype with many counts. The CDR3 sequence is CASSLVGVTDTQYF. The CDR3 region has the DNA TGCGCCAGCAGCTTGGTGGGGGTCACAGATACGCAGTATTTT. The rearrangement uses TRBV5-1 and TRBJ2-3; either TRBD1 or TRBD2 may supply D (5 bases each). Trimming took 0 bases from V and 2 from J, leaving 7 bases between them. CDR1 SGHRS and CDR2 YFSETQ come from the germline V gene. The CDR3 runs to 14 residues.

The rearrangement joins TRBV20-1 to TRBJ2-7; 7 bases match TRBD2. CDR3 size: 13 residues. The germline CDR1 and CDR2 sequences are DFQATT and SNEGSKA (reference sequence). V dropped 2 bases and J dropped 5; count of bases not matched to a gene: 6. The CDR3 loop reads CSARIAGRDEQYF. The CDR3 nucleotides are TGCAGTGCTAGAATAGCGGGCCGTGACGAGCAGTACTTC.

A remark on this clonotype: One end of the junction fails to match germline, which may point to a read error. J is TRBJ2-5 and V is TRBV5-1, with 9 bases identical to TRBD1. This CDR3 has 14 amino acids. Per the germline V gene, CDR1 is SGHRS and CDR2 is YFSETQ. Here the CDR3 DNA reads TGCGCCGGCAGCCGCGGACAGGGGCGGGAGACCCAGTACTTC. It codes for CAGSRGQGRETQYF.

The chain links TRBV4-3 to TRBJ2-3; 13 bases are shared with TRBD2. This CDR3 has 17 amino acids. V lost 4 bases and J lost 1; bases outside the gene matches: 5. Per germline, CDR1 LGHNA and CDR2 YSLEER. DNA of the CDR3: TGCGCCAGCAGCCTCCTCGGACTAGCGGGAGGCACAGATACGCAGTATTTT. Its translation is CASSLLGLAGGTDTQYF.

This clonotype came up many times. As DNA, the CDR3 is TGCAGCGTTGGAGAAACCGGGGAGCTGTTTTTT. The encoded protein is CSVGETGELFF. The rearrangement joins TRBV29-1 to TRBJ2-2; D unresolved. Trimming removed 4 bases from V and 5 bases from J, with 5 bases in between. The CDR3 has 11 residues. From germline, CDR1 is SQVTM and CDR2 ANQGSEA.

This clonotype was counted only a few times. Germline is not matched at one junction end, which may reflect a read error. The CDR3 here is CSASGSGGPSSTDTQYF. The DNA of the CDR3 is TGCAGTGCTAGTGGGTCGGGGGGCCCTTCTAGCACAGATACTCAGTATTTT. The chain recombines TRBV20-1 with TRBJ2-3; D may be TRBD2 (7 bases). Germline loops: CDR1 DFQATT, CDR2 SNEGSKA (reference sequence). The CDR3 totals 17 residues.

V is TRBV6-1 and J is TRBJ2-7; 10 bases are shared with TRBD2. Germline CDR1 reads MNHNS; CDR2 reads SASEGT. The ends lost 2 bases at V and 2 bases at J; junction bases unmatched: 21. This CDR3 region has 21 residues. CDR3 loop: CASSERQPTGTSAYTAYEQYF. CDR3 DNA sequence: TGTGCCAGCAGTGAAAGACAGCCCACCGGGACTAGCGCCTATACTGCCTACGAGCAGTACTTC.

This clonotype has at least ten counts. The gene calls are TRBV10-3 and TRBJ1-1; D call uncertain. V was trimmed by 0 bases and J by 2 bases, leaving 4 bases between them. CDR3 length: 13 residues. Germline CDR1 reads ENHRY; CDR2 reads SYGVKD. In DNA form, the CDR3 reads TGTGCCATCAGTGAGTCGAGTAACACTGAAGCTTTCTTT. This codes for CAISESSNTEAFF.

This clonotype was recorded a few times. The CDR3 reads CASSLLGDQYQETQYF. The CDR3 DNA reads TGCGCCAGCAGCTTGCTGGGGGACCAGTACCAAGAGACCCAGTACTTC. This chain links TRBV5-1 with TRBJ2-5; D tentatively reads TRBD1 or TRBD2 (5 bases each). Germline CDR1 and CDR2: SGHRS and YFSETQ. V was trimmed by 1 base and J by 0 bases, leaving 13 bases between them. The CDR3 is 16 amino acids.

There are a few counts of this clonotype. The V and J genes are TRBV5-1 and TRBJ2-5, with 7 bases that match TRBD2. The CDR3 is 13 amino acids. Germline CDR1 and CDR2: SGHRS and YFSETQ. Unmatched junction bases numbered 2, after V lost 1 base and J lost 5 bases. The CDR3, as DNA: TGCGCCAGCAGCTTGAGCGGGGACGAGACCCAGTACTTC. Its protein product is CASSLSGDETQYF.

V usage is TRBV5-4 and J usage is TRBJ1-6; weak D call: TRBD1 (5 bases). Germline CDR1 and CDR2: SGHNT and YYREEE (reference sequence). Trimming removed 4 bases at V and 0 bases at J, with 11 bases between. The CDR3 totals 16 residues. DNA for the CDR3: TGTGCCAGCAGCCGGGACGGGAGCTCCTATAATTCACCCCTCCACTTT. This gives the protein CASSRDGSSYNSPLHF.